The 15 T cell receptor beta chains presented below share a single source sample, sequenced in a study of T cells expressing NK-cell markers. TCRdb reprocessed the 5' RACE reads and keeps a single row for each CDR3 protein, giving no DNA. Seen in this sample are 250,000 to 300,000 distinct CDR3 sequences; the ten most common clones hold 0.39%. The sequenced sample consisted of blood T cells: a sorted CD56 or NKG2C T cell subset, CD4+ or CD8+ T cells, or bulk PBMC T cells (not recorded which). The receptors were sampled from a man between 18 and 29 years old in good health.

The chain is built from TRBV27 and TRBJ2-5. The CDR3 totals 15 residues. Germline CDR1 and CDR2: MNHEY and SMNVEV (reference sequence). The CDR3 here is CASSIAGAAGETQYF.

The gene calls are TRBV7-3 and TRBJ2-1; the D gene TCRdb calls, TRBD2, cannot be checked with no DNA. Germline V CDR1 and CDR2: SGHTA, FQGTGA. CDR3 size: 15 residues. The CDR3 protein is CASSSTRLAYDEQFF.

CDR3: CSAGILGTAAYNEQFF. The chain has TRBV20-1 and TRBJ2-1. CDR3 length: 16 amino acids. In germline, CDR1 is DFQATT, CDR2 SNEGSKA (reference sequence).

The chain carries TRBV12-3 or TRBV12-4 and TRBJ1-2; checking the TCRdb D call of TRBD1 is not possible without DNA. CDR3 size: 15 residues. CDR3 loop: CASSLLQGFNYGYTF.

This chain links TRBV30 with TRBJ2-2; TCRdb proposes TRBD1, but this gene call is untestable without DNA. The germline V gene encodes CDR1 GTSNPN and CDR2 SVGIG (reference sequence). The CDR3 contains 13 residues. The CDR3: CAWSTRGTGELFF.

The chain couples TRBV12-5 to TRBJ2-5; TCRdb designates TRBD1, a call that cannot be tested without DNA. The CDR3 spans 15 residues. Germline CDR1 LGHNT, CDR2 FRNRAP. This CDR3 is CASGPLGQGAETQYF.

The gene calls are TRBV28 and TRBJ2-2; TCRdb selects TRBD2, and the lack of DNA leaves this call unchecked. This CDR3 region has 17 residues. From germline, CDR1 is MDHEN and CDR2 SYDVKM. The CDR3 here is CASSQPGLAGAPGELFF.

V gene TRBV5-1 combines with J gene TRBJ1-5; TCRdb's D call of TRBD1 is untestable without DNA. This CDR3 has 15 amino acids. Germline assignment: CDR1 SGHRS and CDR2 YFSETQ. This CDR3 reads CASSVRTGPGQPQHF.

The rearrangement links TRBV20-1 to TRBJ1-2; TCRdb reports TRBD1, a call that lacks DNA to check it against. The CDR3 consists of 15 residues. Germline values: CDR1 DFQATT, CDR2 SNEGSKA (reference sequence). This CDR3 reads CSARGVTGASYGYTF.

J is TRBJ1-1 and V is TRBV29-1; the D call from TCRdb, TRBD1, cannot be confirmed without DNA. Germline lookup yields CDR1 SQVTM and CDR2 ANQGSEA. The CDR3 has 13 residues. CDR3: CSPWGGSGTEAFF.

The V gene is TRBV6-1, the J gene TRBJ2-5; TCRdb outputs TRBD1, but without DNA this stays unchecked. The CDR3 length is 16 residues. Germline lookup yields CDR1 MNHNS and CDR2 SASEGT. CDR3: CASKALAGLGQETQYF.

V gene TRBV20-1 combines with J gene TRBJ1-5; TCRdb calls TRBD1, which cannot be checked without DNA. This CDR3 has 13 residues. Germline-derived CDR1 and CDR2 are DFQATT and SNEGSKA (reference sequence). The CDR3 is CSAVIGIGQPQHF.

J is TRBJ1-2 and V is TRBV6-5; TCRdb's assignment of TRBD1 cannot be checked, as there is no DNA. The CDR3 loop spans 16 amino acids. CDR1 is MNHEY, CDR2 SVGAGI, per germline. The CDR3 here is CASRKGQLRPNYGYTF.

This rearrangement joins TRBV6-1 to TRBJ1-3. The CDR3 contains 16 residues. Germline lookup yields CDR1 MNHNS and CDR2 SASEGT. The CDR3 sequence is CASSEYDGSSGNTIYF.

The rearrangement joins TRBV18 to TRBJ1-1. This CDR3 region has 15 residues. Germline V gene lookup returns CDR1 KGHSH and CDR2 LQKENI. CDR3 protein: CASSEQIGSNTEAFF.